This T cell receptor beta chain was identified in a study of OX40 agonist ivuxolimab in advanced cancers. Repertoires were generated with immunoSEQ multiplex PCR, while TCRdb's copy carries only in-frame clones and drops some. The sample includes roughly 48,000 clones, 65% to 90% of them seen just once. CDR1 and CDR2 (germline): SGHRS, YFSETQ. The CDR3 is made up of 14 amino acids. The V gene lost 4 bases and the J gene lost 3 bases, with 11 bases spanning the gap. The starting material was CD4+ or CD8+ T cells sorted from blood, obtained in a trial of the OX40 agonist ivuxolimab. This clonotype was sampled from an adult with an advanced solid tumor such as melanoma, head and neck, liver or kidney cancer. The chain couples TRBV5-1 to TRBJ1-5, with D possibly TRBD1 on 6 matching bases. CDR3 sequence: CASSISGDNQPQHF. As DNA, the CDR3 is TGCGCCAGCAGCATTTCAGGGGACAATCAGCCCCAGCATTTT. Supplemented by reference TRBV5-1 and TRBJ1-5, the full variable domain reads KAGVTQTPRYLIKTRGQQVTLSCSPISGHRSVSWYQQTPGQGLQFLFEYFSETQRNKGNFPGRFSGRQFSNSRSEMNVSTLELGDSALYLCASSISGDNQPQHFGDGTRLSIL.